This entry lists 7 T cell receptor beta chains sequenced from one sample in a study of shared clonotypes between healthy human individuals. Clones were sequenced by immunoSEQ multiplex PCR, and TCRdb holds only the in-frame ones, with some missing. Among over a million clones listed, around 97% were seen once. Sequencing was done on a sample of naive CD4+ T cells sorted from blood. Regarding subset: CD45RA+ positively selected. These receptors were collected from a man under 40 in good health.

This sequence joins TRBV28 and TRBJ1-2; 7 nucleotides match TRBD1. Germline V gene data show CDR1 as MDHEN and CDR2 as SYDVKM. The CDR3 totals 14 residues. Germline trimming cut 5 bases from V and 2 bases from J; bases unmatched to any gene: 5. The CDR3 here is CASSTTTGNYGYTF. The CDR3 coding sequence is TGTGCCAGCAGTACCACGACAGGGAACTATGGCTACACCTTC.

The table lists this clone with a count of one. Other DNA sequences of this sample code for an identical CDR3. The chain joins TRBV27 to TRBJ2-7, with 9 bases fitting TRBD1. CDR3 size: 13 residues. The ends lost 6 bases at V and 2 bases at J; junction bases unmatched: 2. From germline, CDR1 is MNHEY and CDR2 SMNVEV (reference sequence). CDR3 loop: CASSRDRAYEQYF. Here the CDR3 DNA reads TGTGCCAGCAGCCGGGACAGGGCCTACGAGCAGTACTTC.

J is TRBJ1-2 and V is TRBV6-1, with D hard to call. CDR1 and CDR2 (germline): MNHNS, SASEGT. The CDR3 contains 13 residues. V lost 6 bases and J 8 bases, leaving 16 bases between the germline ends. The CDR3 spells CASRDGPGGGYTF. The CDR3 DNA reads TGTGCCAGCAGGGACGGGCCCGGTGGAGGCTACACCTTC.

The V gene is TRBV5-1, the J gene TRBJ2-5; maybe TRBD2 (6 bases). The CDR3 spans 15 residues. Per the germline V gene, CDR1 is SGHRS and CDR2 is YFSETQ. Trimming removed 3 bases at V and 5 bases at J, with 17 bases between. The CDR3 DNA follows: TGCGCCAGCAGCTATCTCGGGACTTCCGGGGAGACCCAGTACTTC. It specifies CASSYLGTSGETQYF.

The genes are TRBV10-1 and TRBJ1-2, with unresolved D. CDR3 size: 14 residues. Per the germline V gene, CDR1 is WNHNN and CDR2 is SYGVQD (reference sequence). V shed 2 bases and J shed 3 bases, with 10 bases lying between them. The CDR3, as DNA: TGCGCCAGCAGTGAGGGGGTTATGGACTATGGCTACACCTTC. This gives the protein CASSEGVMDYGYTF.

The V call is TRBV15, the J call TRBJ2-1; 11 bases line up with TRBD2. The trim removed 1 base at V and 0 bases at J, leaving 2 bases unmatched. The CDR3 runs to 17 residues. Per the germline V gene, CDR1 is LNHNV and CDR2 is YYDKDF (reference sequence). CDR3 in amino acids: CATSRGTSGLSYNEQFF. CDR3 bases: TGTGCCACCAGCAGAGGGACTAGCGGGCTCTCCTACAATGAGCAGTTCTTC.

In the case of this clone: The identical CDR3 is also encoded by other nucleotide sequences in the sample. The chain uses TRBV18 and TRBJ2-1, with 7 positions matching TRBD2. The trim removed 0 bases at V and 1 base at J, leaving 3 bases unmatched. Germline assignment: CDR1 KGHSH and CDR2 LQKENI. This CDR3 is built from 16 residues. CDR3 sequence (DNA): TGTGCCAGCTCACCACCATCGGGAGGTTCCTACAATGAGCAGTTCTTC. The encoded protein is CASSPPSGGSYNEQFF.